This T cell receptor beta chain was found in a study of T-cell reconstitution after alpha-beta-depleted transplantation in children. Only a few counts were recorded for this clonotype. The V gene lost 8 bases and the J gene lost 3 bases, with 18 bases spanning the gap. From germline, CDR1 is MNHEY and CDR2 SVGEGT. This CDR3 has 15 residues. Researchers prepared the TCRbeta library using unique molecular identifiers, the study reports. One entry per CDR3 protein results from TCRdb running MiXCR on the PCR reads. Of about 500,000 distinct CDR3 sequences listed, around a third were seen once; the top ten hold 2% to 2.5%.

The TCR originated in a human donor who donated a stem cell graft to a child with aplastic anemia. This specimen was PBMCs from the stem cell graft donor, taken from the stem cell graft. The V call is TRBV6-2 or TRBV6-3, the J call TRBJ2-3; the D gene is possibly TRBD1 (5 bases). CDR3 nucleotide sequence: TGTGCCAGCGCACCCACCGGCAGGGCGACAGATACGCAGTATTTT. Residues: CASAPTGRATDTQYF.